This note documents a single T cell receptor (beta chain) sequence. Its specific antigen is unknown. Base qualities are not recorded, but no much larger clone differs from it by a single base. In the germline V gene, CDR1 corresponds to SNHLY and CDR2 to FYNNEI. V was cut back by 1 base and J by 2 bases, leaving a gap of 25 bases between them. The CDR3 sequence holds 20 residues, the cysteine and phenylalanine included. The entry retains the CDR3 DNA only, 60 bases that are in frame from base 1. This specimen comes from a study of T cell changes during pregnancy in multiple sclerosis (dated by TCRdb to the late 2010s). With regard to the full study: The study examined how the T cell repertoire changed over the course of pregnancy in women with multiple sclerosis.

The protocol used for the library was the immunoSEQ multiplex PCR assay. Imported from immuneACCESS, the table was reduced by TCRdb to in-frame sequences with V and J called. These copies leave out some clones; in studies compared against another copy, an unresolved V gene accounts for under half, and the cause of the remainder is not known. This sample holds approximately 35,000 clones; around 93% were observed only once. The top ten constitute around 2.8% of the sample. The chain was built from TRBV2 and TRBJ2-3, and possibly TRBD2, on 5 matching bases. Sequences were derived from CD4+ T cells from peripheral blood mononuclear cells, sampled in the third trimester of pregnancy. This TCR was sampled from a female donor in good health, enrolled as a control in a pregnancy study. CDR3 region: CASSEGFTAALAYFTDTQYF. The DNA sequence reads TGTGCCAGCAGTGAAGGGTTTACGGCAGCCCTAGCTTACTTCACAGATACGCAGTATTTT. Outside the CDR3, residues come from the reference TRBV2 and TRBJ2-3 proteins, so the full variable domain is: EPEVTQTPSHQVTQMGQEVILRCVPISNHLYFYWYRQILGQKVEFLVSFYNNEISEKSEIFDDQFSVERPDGSNFTLKIRSTKLEDSAMYFCASSEGFTAALAYFTDTQYFGPGTRLTVL.